This section outlines one TCR beta chain sequence together with its context. TCRdb's table, derived via immunoSEQ multiplex PCR, lists solely in-frame clones and lacks some. Among some 120,000 clones listed, approximately 92% were seen once. The source of the sample is a study of control samples from healthy donors and cancer patients. Germline V gene data show CDR1 as SGHRS and CDR2 as YFSETQ. Trimming removed 0 bases from V and 2 bases from J; junction bases left unmatched: 4. This CDR3 is 16 amino acids long. The TCR sequence derives from a man at least 80 years old with head and neck cancer. The rearrangement uses TRBV5-1 and TRBJ2-3; 9 nucleotides line up with TRBD2. Input material: PBMCs. The CDR3 DNA reads as TGCGCCAGCAGCTTGGGGACTAGCGTAACCACAGATACGCAGTATTTT. It yields the protein CASSLGTSVTTDTQYF.